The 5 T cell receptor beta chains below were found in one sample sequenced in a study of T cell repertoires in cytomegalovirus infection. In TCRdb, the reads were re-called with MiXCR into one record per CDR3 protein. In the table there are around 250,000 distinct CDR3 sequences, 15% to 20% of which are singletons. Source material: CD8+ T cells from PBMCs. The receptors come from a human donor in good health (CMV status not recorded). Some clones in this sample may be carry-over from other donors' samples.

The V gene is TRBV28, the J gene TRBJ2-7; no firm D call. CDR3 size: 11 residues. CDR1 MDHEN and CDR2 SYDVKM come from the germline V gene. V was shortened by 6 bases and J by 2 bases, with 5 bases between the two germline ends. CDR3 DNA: TGTGCCAGCAGGACAACCTACGAGCAGTACTTC. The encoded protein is CASRTTYEQYF.

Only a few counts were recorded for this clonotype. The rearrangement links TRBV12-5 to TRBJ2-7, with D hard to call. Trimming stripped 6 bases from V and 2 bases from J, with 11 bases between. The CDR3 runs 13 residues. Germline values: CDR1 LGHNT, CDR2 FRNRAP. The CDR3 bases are TGTGCTAGTGGGAAAGACGGTACCTACGAGCAGTACTTC. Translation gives CASGKDGTYEQYF.

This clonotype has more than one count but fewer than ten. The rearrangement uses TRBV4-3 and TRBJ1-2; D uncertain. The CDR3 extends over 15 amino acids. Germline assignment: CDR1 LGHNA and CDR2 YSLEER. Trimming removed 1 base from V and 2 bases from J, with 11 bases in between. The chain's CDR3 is CASSQGRGGNYGYTF. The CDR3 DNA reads TGCGCCAGCAGCCAAGGACGGGGAGGGAACTATGGCTACACCTTC.

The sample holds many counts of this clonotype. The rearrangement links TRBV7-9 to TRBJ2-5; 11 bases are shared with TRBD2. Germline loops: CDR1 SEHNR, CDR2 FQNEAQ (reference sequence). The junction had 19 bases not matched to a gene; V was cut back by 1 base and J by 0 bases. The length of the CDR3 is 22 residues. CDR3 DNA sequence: TGTGCCAGCAGCTTAGTTGGGACTAGCGGTACCACGAGCAGTTCCAACCAAGAGACCCAGTACTTC. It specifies CASSLVGTSGTTSSSNQETQYF.

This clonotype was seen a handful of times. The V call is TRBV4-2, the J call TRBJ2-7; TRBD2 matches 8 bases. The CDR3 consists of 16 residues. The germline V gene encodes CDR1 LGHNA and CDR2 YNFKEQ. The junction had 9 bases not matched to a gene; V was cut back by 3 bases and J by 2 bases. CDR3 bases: TGTGCCAGCAGCCACACGAGTAGCGGGGAAACCTACGAGCAGTACTTC. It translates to CASSHTSSGETYEQYF.